One sample yielded the 32 T cell receptor beta chains listed below, sequenced in a study of blood T cell repertoires in COVID-19. Using immunoSEQ multiplex PCR, the repertoire was profiled, and TCRdb retains in-frame clones only, with some absent. The table includes about 330,000 clones, approximately 90% detected once. Sequencing used peripheral blood. Source of these receptors: a woman aged 45 to 65 with active or convalescent COVID-19.

The chain joins TRBV9 to TRBJ2-1, with 8 bases matching TRBD2. J gave up 5 bases and V 0 bases, and 22 bases lay outside the gene matches. The CDR3 contains 21 residues. The germline CDR1 and CDR2 sequences are SGDLS and YYNGEE. This chain's CDR3 is CASSVVDLGVALLAEHNEQFF. CDR3 nucleotides: TGTGCCAGCAGCGTAGTAGATCTGGGGGTGGCATTACTAGCGGAGCACAATGAGCAGTTCTTC.

The gene calls are TRBV5-1 and TRBJ2-6; D is perhaps TRBD1 (5 bases). The CDR3 runs 16 residues. Germline-derived CDR1 and CDR2 are SGHRS and YFSETQ. Trimming shortened V by 5 bases and J by 0 bases, and 12 bases separated the two germline ends. The chain's CDR3 is CASRQGASSGANVLTF. In DNA form, the CDR3 reads TGCGCCAGCAGGCAGGGTGCCTCCTCTGGGGCCAACGTCCTGACTTTC.

This chain connects TRBV28 to TRBJ2-3, with TRBD2 matching over 8 bases. Germline V gene sequence: CDR1 MDHEN, CDR2 SYDVKM. The CDR3 runs to 18 residues. With V trimmed by 1 base and J by 1 base, 10 bases remained unmatched. CDR3 DNA: TGTGCCAGCAGTTTATACGGGACTAGAAAACAACGCACAGATACGCAGTATTTT. Its protein product is CASSLYGTRKQRTDTQYF.

This chain uses TRBV19 with TRBJ2-7, with D possibly being TRBD2 (7 bases). Germline CDR1 LNHDA, CDR2 SQIVND (reference sequence). With 3 bases removed from V and 6 bases from J, the gap between germline ends came to 18 bases. The CDR3 spans 15 residues. CDR3 in DNA: TGTGCCAGTAGTATCAACGGGGGGCCAACCGGCGAGCAGTACTTC. Residues: CASSINGGPTGEQYF.

The chain is built from TRBV7-8 and TRBJ1-6, with D possibly TRBD1 on 5 matching bases. The CDR3 covers 16 residues. V was shortened by 5 bases and J by 9 bases, with 20 bases between the two germline ends. In germline, CDR1 is SGHVS, CDR2 FQNEAQ. The DNA for the CDR3 is TGTGCCAGCAGCCCCAAGGCACAGGTCTTGGGTTCACCCCTCCACTTT. The encoded protein is CASSPKAQVLGSPLHF.

The chain is built from TRBV7-6 and TRBJ2-1; 10 bases match TRBD2. J lost 9 bases, V lost 5 bases, and 10 bases had no gene match. Germline values: CDR1 SGHVS, CDR2 FNYEAQ. This CDR3 is 15 amino acids long. CDR3 nucleotide sequence: TGTGCCAGCAGCAAACTAAGCGGGGGGGCCAGTGAGCAGTTCTTC. This sequence encodes CASSKLSGGASEQFF. Full variable domain (outside the CDR3, taken from reference TRBV7-6 and TRBJ2-1): GAGVSQSPRYKVTKRGQDVALRCDPISGHVSLYWYRQALGQGPEFLTYFNYEAQQDKSGLPNDRFSAERPEGSISTLTIQRTEQRDSAMYRCASSKLSGGASEQFFGPGTRLTVL.

CDR3 nucleotides: TGCGCCAGCAGCCAAGTCGGGCAGGGAACAGATACGCAGTATTTT. Amino acids: CASSQVGQGTDTQYF. The chain carries TRBV4-3 and TRBJ2-3; possible D gene TRBD1, 5 bases. This CDR3 has 15 amino acids. Germline V gene sequence: CDR1 LGHNA, CDR2 YSLEER. V lost 1 base and J 3 bases, leaving 11 bases between the germline ends.

This chain joins TRBV18 and TRBJ2-2, with 8 bases aligning to TRBD1. J was trimmed by 5 bases and V by 5 bases; bases with no gene match: 4. The CDR3 is 14 residues long. The germline gives CDR1 KGHSH, CDR2 LQKENI. CDR3: CASSSRTGTGELFF. CDR3 DNA: TGTGCCAGCTCATCCCGGACAGGGACCGGGGAGCTGTTTTTT. The whole variable domain, remainder taken from reference TRBV18 and TRBJ2-2, is NAGVMQNPRHLVRRRGQEARLRCSPMKGHSHVYWYRQLPEEGLKFMVYLQKENIIDESGMPKERFSAEFPKEGPSILRIQQVVRGDSAAYFCASSSRTGTGELFFGEGSRLTVL.

Turning to this clone: Its ends do not fully match the called genes, so a read error is possible. The chain recombines TRBV4-1 with TRBJ2-1; TRBD2 agrees at 8 bases. The CDR3 loop spans 14 amino acids. The germline gives CDR1 MGHRA, CDR2 YSYEKL. The CDR3 region has the DNA TGCGCCAGCAGCCAAGAAGGGGTTGCGGGGGGCTGGGTCTTC. Translation gives CASSQEGVAGGWVF.

The genes are TRBV7-3 and TRBJ2-7; 9 nucleotides agree with TRBD1. CDR3 length: 13 residues. CDR1 is SGHTA and CDR2 is FQGTGA in the germline V gene. V lost 5 bases and J lost 6; bases outside the gene matches: 5. CDR3: CASSVKQGAEQYF. CDR3 sequence (DNA): TGTGCCAGCAGCGTAAAACAGGGGGCCGAGCAGTACTTC.

The chain has TRBV7-2 and TRBJ2-1; D might be TRBD1 (6 bases). Germline V gene data show CDR1 as SGHTA and CDR2 as FQGNSA. There are 17 residues in the CDR3. Trimming pared 2 bases from V and 5 bases from J, leaving 19 bases between. CDR3 in amino acids: CASSLYPRGTSHNEQFF. The CDR3 DNA sequence: TGTGCCAGCAGCTTATATCCCAGGGGTACTTCTCACAATGAGCAGTTCTTC.

The V and J genes are TRBV2 and TRBJ1-4; D is unresolved. The CDR3 has 12 residues. Germline V gene sequence: CDR1 SNHLY, CDR2 FYNNEI. V dropped 4 bases and J dropped 12 bases, with 12 bases sitting between them. CDR3 amino acids: CASSARGGELFF. The CDR3, as DNA: TGTGCCAGCAGTGCACGAGGTGGTGAACTGTTTTTT.

The V and J genes are TRBV15 and TRBJ2-5; 10 nucleotides line up with TRBD2. Losses at the gene ends were 8 bases for V and 4 bases for J; bases not matched to a gene: 10. This CDR3 region has 15 residues. The germline gives CDR1 LNHNV, CDR2 YYDKDF (reference sequence). The CDR3 reads CATATSGRAGETQYF. The CDR3 coding sequence is TGTGCCACCGCGACGAGCGGGAGGGCCGGAGAGACCCAGTACTTC.

The CDR3 nucleotides are TGTGCCAGCAGCTTCGGGGTACCAAATGAAAAACTGTTTTTT. Translation gives CASSFGVPNEKLFF. This rearrangement joins TRBV7-9 to TRBJ1-4, with D hard to call. Germline CDR1 SEHNR, CDR2 FQNEAQ (reference sequence). CDR3 length equals 14 residues. Deletions cut 3 bases from V and 5 bases from J, with 10 bases between.

The rearrangement uses TRBV4-3 and TRBJ2-7; tentative D call: TRBD2 (5 bases). This CDR3 has 14 amino acids. Per the germline V gene, CDR1 is LGHNA and CDR2 is YSLEER. The germline V and J ends were trimmed by 2 bases and 4 bases, with 12 bases remaining between them. CDR3 in DNA: TGCGCCAGCAGCCAAAGAAGCGGAAAATACGAGCAGTACTTC. Translation: CASSQRSGKYEQYF.

V usage is TRBV6-2 or TRBV6-3 and J usage is TRBJ2-1; TRBD2 aligns across 12 bases. CDR1 is MNHEY and CDR2 is SVGEGT in the germline V gene. The CDR3 covers 17 residues. The V segment lost 6 bases and the J segment 0 bases; nucleotides outside the gene matches: 6. The CDR3 DNA is TGTGCCAGCAGGCCTACTAGCGGGAGGAGCTCCTACAATGAGCAGTTCTTC. This translates into CASRPTSGRSSYNEQFF.

V gene TRBV4-3 combines with J gene TRBJ2-2; tentative D call: TRBD1 (5 bases). Germline loops: CDR1 LGHNA, CDR2 YSLEER. This CDR3 is built from 15 residues. Trimming cost V 0 bases and J 6 bases, with 11 bases left between them. The CDR3 DNA is TGCGCCAGCAGCCAAGATTCCCAGGGCGCCGGGGAGCTGTTTTTT. Translated, it gives CASSQDSQGAGELFF.

The chain recombines TRBV5-5 with TRBJ1-1; 7 nucleotides line up with TRBD1. V lost 4 bases, J lost 0 bases, and 6 bases stayed unmatched. Germline V gene lookup returns CDR1 SGHKS and CDR2 YYEKEE (reference sequence). The CDR3 is made up of 15 amino acids. The CDR3 here is CASSTEQGMNTEAFF. Written as DNA, the CDR3 is TGTGCCAGCAGCACTGAACAGGGGATGAACACTGAAGCTTTCTTT.

The genes are TRBV6-2 or TRBV6-3 and TRBJ2-7; 10 nucleotides align to TRBD1. Germline trimming cut 5 bases from V and 2 bases from J; bases unmatched to any gene: 3. Germline values: CDR1 MNHEY, CDR2 SVGEGT. The CDR3 totals 14 residues. The CDR3 loop reads CASSTGTGAYEQYF. In nucleotides, the CDR3 is TGTGCCAGCAGTACCGGGACAGGGGCCTACGAGCAGTACTTC.

The count of this clone is one. This sequence joins TRBV28 and TRBJ2-1; 10 bases match TRBD2. The CDR3 length is 16 residues. The germline V gene encodes CDR1 MDHEN and CDR2 SYDVKM. The V and J ends lost 8 bases and 0 bases, in that order; junction bases with no gene match: 7. The CDR3 spells CASRTSGHSSYNEQFF. The CDR3 region has the DNA TGTGCCAGCCGGACTAGCGGACACAGCTCCTACAATGAGCAGTTCTTC.

This clone showed up just a few times. J is TRBJ2-3 and V is TRBV4-1, with TRBD2 matching over 12 bases. This CDR3 contains 16 residues. The germline V gene has CDR1 MGHRA and CDR2 YSYEKL. V gave up 4 bases and J gave up 6 bases; unmatched junction bases: 8. CDR3 nucleotides: TGCGCCAGCAGCCCCGCGGCTAGCGGGGGGGCTGATACGCAGTATTTT. Amino acids: CASSPAASGGADTQYF.

In its sample, this clone was seen a few times. The chain has TRBV19 and TRBJ1-1, with 7 positions matching TRBD1. This CDR3 has 14 residues. V shed 7 bases and J 5 bases; nucleotides not matched to a gene: 10. Germline V gives CDR1 LNHDA, CDR2 SQIVND (reference sequence). The CDR3 coding sequence is TGTGCCAGTAAACCGGGACAGCTGAGAACTGAAGCTTTCTTT. Amino acids: CASKPGQLRTEAFF.

This clone was counted once. This rearrangement joins TRBV27 to TRBJ1-2; D is unresolved. The ends were cut back, 6 bases at V and 10 bases at J, with 18 bases in the middle. This CDR3 region has 13 residues. Germline CDR1 reads MNHEY; CDR2 reads SMNVEV (reference sequence). DNA for the CDR3: TGTGCCAGCAGATCCTCCGGGATCCCAATCTACACCTTC. The encoded protein is CASRSSGIPIYTF.

The rearrangement uses TRBV4-1 and TRBJ1-2; 7 bases are shared with TRBD1. Germline CDR1 MGHRA, CDR2 YSYEKL. The CDR3 extends over 15 amino acids. The ends lost 3 bases at V and 5 bases at J; junction bases unmatched: 9. The CDR3 sequence is CASSQADRDGYGYTF. In nucleotides, the CDR3 is TGCGCCAGCAGCCAGGCAGACAGGGACGGATATGGCTACACCTTC.

The chain combines TRBV28 with TRBJ1-2; TRBD1 agrees at 7 bases. Trimming at V came to 3 bases and at J to 2 bases, leaving 9 bases not matched to a gene. Germline CDR1 and CDR2: MDHEN and SYDVKM. This CDR3 is 16 amino acids long. The CDR3 here is CASSLTIKQGNYGYTF. The DNA for the CDR3 is TGTGCCAGCAGTTTGACCATTAAACAGGGGAACTATGGCTACACCTTC.

This chain links TRBV9 with TRBJ1-4; 12 nucleotides align to TRBD1. This CDR3 has 18 residues. V lost 4 bases and J lost 6; bases outside the gene matches: 13. Germline V gene data show CDR1 as SGDLS and CDR2 as YYNGEE. For the CDR3, the DNA is TGTGCCAGCAGCCTAGGGACAGGGGGCCGTGGGAGGTATGAAAAACTGTTTTTT. As protein: CASSLGTGGRGRYEKLFF. The entire variable domain, with the rest obtained from reference TRBV9 and TRBJ1-4, is as follows: DSGVTQTPKHLITATGQRVTLRCSPRSGDLSVYWYQQSLDQGLQFLIQYYNGEERAKGNILERFSAQQFPDLHSELNLSSLELGDSALYFCASSLGTGGRGRYEKLFFGSGTQLSVL.

This chain uses TRBV6-6 with TRBJ2-1; TRBD2 agrees at 8 bases. The CDR3 loop spans 14 amino acids. Trimming at V came to 6 bases and at J to 4 bases, leaving 5 bases not matched to a gene. Germline CDR1 is MNHNY and CDR2 is SVGAGI (reference sequence). The CDR3 sequence: CASRIAGPYNEQFF. Written as DNA, the CDR3 is TGTGCCAGCAGGATAGCGGGACCTTACAATGAGCAGTTCTTC.

This clone was observed once. V is TRBV6-5 and J is TRBJ1-5; no reliable D call. This CDR3 has 12 amino acids. Germline lookup yields CDR1 MNHEY and CDR2 SVGAGI. The V and J ends lost 6 bases and 7 bases respectively, with 10 bases between them. The CDR3: CASRGSNQPQHF. CDR3 in DNA: TGTGCCAGCAGGGGCTCCAACCAGCCCCAGCATTTT.

The rearrangement links TRBV30 to TRBJ1-2; TRBD1 is a possible D gene (5 bases). This CDR3 spans 14 amino acids. The germline V and J ends were trimmed by 1 base and 0 bases, with 9 bases remaining between them. Per germline, CDR1 GTSNPN and CDR2 SVGIG (reference sequence). CDR3 DNA: TGTGCCTGGAGTGGGACACCCACTAACTATGGCTACACCTTC. It encodes CAWSGTPTNYGYTF. Based on the CDR3 plus reference TRBV30 and TRBJ1-2, the full variable domain is SQTIHQWPATLVQPVGSPLSLECTVEGTSNPNLYWYRQAAGRGLQLLFYSVGIGQISSEVPQNLSASRPQDRQFILSSKKLLLSDSGFYLCAWSGTPTNYGYTFGSGTRLTVV.

The chain employs TRBV15 and TRBJ2-6, with 16 nucleotides matching TRBD2. This CDR3 has 22 residues. CDR1 and CDR2 from the germline V gene are LNHNV and YYDKDF (reference sequence). The V and J ends lost 7 bases and 0 bases, in that order; junction bases with no gene match: 15. This CDR3 reads CATTNTQPGLAGGHSGANVLTF. CDR3 nucleotides: TGTGCCACCACTAATACCCAACCGGGACTAGCGGGGGGGCACTCTGGGGCCAACGTCCTGACTTTC.

V and J are TRBV20-1 and TRBJ1-2; D ambiguous. With 3 bases removed from V and 2 bases from J, the gap between germline ends came to 10 bases. CDR1 DFQATT and CDR2 SNEGSKA come from the germline V gene (reference sequence). CDR3 length: 13 residues. The CDR3 region has the DNA TGCAGTGCTAGTAAACGAGGGAACTATGGCTACACCTTC. It yields the protein CSASKRGNYGYTF.

This clone came up once. The V and J genes are TRBV27 and TRBJ2-1, with 9 bases that match TRBD2. Germline-derived CDR1 and CDR2 are MNHEY and SMNVEV (reference sequence). Unmatched junction bases numbered 13, after V lost 8 bases and J lost 5 bases. The CDR3 length is 16 residues. Here the CDR3 DNA reads TGTGCCAGCCGTTCCCCCTGGACTAGCGCTAACAATGAGCAGTTCTTC. This sequence encodes CASRSPWTSANNEQFF.